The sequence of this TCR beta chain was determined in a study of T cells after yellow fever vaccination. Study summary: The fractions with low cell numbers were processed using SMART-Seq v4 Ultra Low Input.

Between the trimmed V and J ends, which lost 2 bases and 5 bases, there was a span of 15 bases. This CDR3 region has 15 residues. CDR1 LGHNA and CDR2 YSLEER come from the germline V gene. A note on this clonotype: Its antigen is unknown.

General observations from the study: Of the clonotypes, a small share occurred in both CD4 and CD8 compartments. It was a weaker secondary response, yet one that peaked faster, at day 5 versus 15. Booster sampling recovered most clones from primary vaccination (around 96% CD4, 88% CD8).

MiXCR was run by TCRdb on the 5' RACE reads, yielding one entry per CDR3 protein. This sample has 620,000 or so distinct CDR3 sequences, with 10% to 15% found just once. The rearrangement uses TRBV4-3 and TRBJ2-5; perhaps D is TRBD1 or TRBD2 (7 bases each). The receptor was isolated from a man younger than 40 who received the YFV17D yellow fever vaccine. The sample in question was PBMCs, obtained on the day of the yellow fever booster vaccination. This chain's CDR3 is CASSQRAGGGETQYF. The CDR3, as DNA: TGCGCCAGCAGCCAAAGGGCAGGGGGAGGGGAGACCCAGTACTTC.